This TCR beta chain appears in the sequencing data of a study of OX40 agonist ivuxolimab in advanced cancers. V was pared by 5 bases and J by 3 bases, with 8 bases of the junction left unmatched. The germline V gene encodes CDR1 PRHDT and CDR2 FYEKMQ (reference sequence). The CDR3 loop spans 18 amino acids. This clone was seen once. Sequenced by immunoSEQ multiplex PCR; TCRdb stores in-frame clones only, minus some. The sample records 65,000 to 95,000 clones, 80% to 95% being singletons. The sequencing used CD4+ or CD8+ T cells sorted from blood, collected in a trial of the OX40 agonist ivuxolimab. The chain has TRBV13 and TRBJ2-3; 16 bases fit TRBD2. The clonotype was recovered from an adult with an advanced solid tumor such as melanoma, head and neck, liver or kidney cancer. The CDR3 nucleotides read TGTGCCAGCAGCACCCCGGGGACTAGCGGGGGGGAGACAGATACGCAGTATTTT. Amino acids: CASSTPGTSGGETDTQYF.